What follows is one TCR beta chain and its context. Its antigen is not yet known. Base-call qualities are not available, and no considerably larger clone is one nucleotide away. TCRbeta CDR3 regions were amplified from genomic DNA using the immunoSEQ Assay, a bias-controlled multiplex PCR. As for the authors' bioinformatics: The number of nucleated cells in each sample was estimated by amplification of reference gene primers within the assay. To quantify the absolute abundance of each unique TCRbeta CDR3 rearrangement, sequence reads were collapsed and filtered. Productive Simpson clonality was computed per sample as the square root of Simpson's diversity index over productive rearrangements. This is the immuneACCESS table as TCRdb keeps it, with only in-frame sequences that have V and J called. A part of the clones is gone; compared with another copy, unresolved V genes explain less than half, and the rest is unexplained. Clone size and the V and J calls come from that table; the DNA yielded D and trimming. The sample contains some 78,000 clones, 87% of them found a single time. Around 5.1% of the sample is held by the ten biggest clonotypes.

Whole blood was collected in K2EDTA tubes by collaborating institutions according to the institutions' own protocols. For TCRbeta analysis, collaborators shipped samples as frozen whole blood, isolated PBMCs, or DNA extracted from either of those sample types. These data come from a study of blood T cell repertoires in COVID-19 (dated by TCRdb to 2019 to 2021). With regard to the full study: Collaborator samples came from the United States, Italy and Spain and covered acute and convalescent phases of COVID-19. The prospective study material was composed of cDNA or gDNA derived from T cells, B-cell-depleted T cells, or PBMCs. The dataset comprised deeply sampled blood TCRbeta repertoires from subjects exposed to, actively infected with, or recovered from COVID-19. A freely available public database, intended as a resource for researchers studying the immune response to SARS-CoV-2, is where the repertoires were released. Samples came from the ongoing ImmuneRACE study (first 160 participants) plus 1,254 subjects from 6 global collaborators. A de-identified subject ID, COVID-19 status, age in years and sex were almost always included in the sample metadata. Where HLA class I and class II types were available, the types were taken from metadata supplied by the sample provider, not from assay-based typing.

What the work shows at the level of the full study, not this receptor alone: How much clinical and demographic metadata was included differed by source and by participant, and the metadata was provided uncurated.

The germline V gene specifies SQVTM as CDR1 and ANQGSEA as CDR2. Trimming removed 3 bases from V and 7 bases from J; the gene matches leave 7 bases unexplained. Spanning cysteine to phenylalanine, the CDR3 consists of 14 amino acids. The retained sequence is limited to the CDR3, 42 bases, with the frame set at the first base. The sample consisted of peripheral blood. The rearrangement joined TRBV29-1 to TRBJ2-1; 9 of the junction bases match TRBD1. This clonotype originated in a woman of 80 years or more with active or convalescent COVID-19. The CDR3: CSVDSTGGGNEQFF. The DNA sequence follows: TGCAGCGTTGATTCGACAGGGGGGGGGAATGAGCAGTTCTTC.